Listed below are T cell receptor beta chains from one sample, sequenced in a study of CD8 T cells in ankylosing spondylitis. TCRdb re-called the 5' RACE reads with MiXCR, one entry per CDR3 protein. The data contain 200,000 to 300,000 distinct CDR3 sequences, 8% to 11% of them singletons. The material sequenced was blood, either unsorted or a sorted T cell fraction (not recorded which). The receptors shown here come from a male donor with ankylosing spondylitis or in good health (not recorded which). The CDR3 runs from the conserved cysteine through the conserved F or W. A D gene is named only where the DNA matches it firmly. For some rows the clone size is stated as once, few or many, or as a class when expanded; others skip it.

j_gene | v_gene | d_gene | abundance | CDR3nt | CDR3aa
TRBJ1-1 | TRBV5-1 | TRBD1 | many | TGCGCCAGCAGCTTGGAACCCTCAGGGGGACGGACTGAAGCTTTCTTT | CASSLEPSGGRTEAFF
TRBJ2-7 | TRBV5-1 | - | many | TGCGCCAGCAGCTTGGAGGGCTGGGGAAGGGAGCAGTACTTC | CASSLEGWGREQYF
TRBJ1-1 | TRBV7-6 | TRBD1 | many | TGTGCCAGCAGCCAAGCCCCGGGACAGGGGACCAGCAGAATGAACACTGAAGCTTTCTTT | CASSQAPGQGTSRMNTEAFF
TRBJ1-4 | TRBV10-2 | - | many | TGCGCCAGCACAAACTTTAATGAAAAACTGTTTTTT | CASTNFNEKLFF
TRBJ2-7 | TRBV5-1 | - | - | TGCGCCAGCTCTACCGTCGGAGCCTACGAGGAGTACTTC | CASSTVGAYEEYF
TRBJ1-1 | TRBV3-1 | TRBD1 | many | TGTGCCAGCAGCCAGCAGACAGGGGGAGGAACTGAAGCTTTCTTT | CASSQQTGGGTEAFF
TRBJ1-1 | TRBV10-2 | TRBD1 | many | TGCGCCAGCAGTACGACAGGGGGCCTAACTGAAGCTTTCTTT | CASSTTGGLTEAFF
TRBJ1-2 | TRBV10-3 | - | many | TGTGCCATCAGTGAGCTGGATTTTGATGGCTACACCTTC | CAISELDFDGYTF
TRBJ2-1 | TRBV9 | - | many | TGTGCCAGCAGCGTGGAGGACTTCTCCTACAATGAGCAGTTCTTC | CASSVEDFSYNEQFF
TRBJ2-3 | TRBV10-3 | - | many | TGTGCCATCACCCCGTCCCCAGATACGCAGTATTTT | CAITPSPDTQYF
TRBJ2-7 | TRBV29-1 | - | few | TGCAGTCCTGTTGCTCCCAAGCAGGACGAGCAGTACTTC | CSPVAPKQDEQYF
TRBJ2-2 | TRBV11-2 | TRBD2 | many | TGTGCCAGCAGCTTAGAGGTTGGAGGGACTAAGAACACCGGGGAGCTGTTTTTT | CASSLEVGGTKNTGELFF
TRBJ2-1 | TRBV27 | - | many | TGTGCCACCGCTCATGGGGGGAGGAATGAGCAGTTCTTC | CATAHGGRNEQFF